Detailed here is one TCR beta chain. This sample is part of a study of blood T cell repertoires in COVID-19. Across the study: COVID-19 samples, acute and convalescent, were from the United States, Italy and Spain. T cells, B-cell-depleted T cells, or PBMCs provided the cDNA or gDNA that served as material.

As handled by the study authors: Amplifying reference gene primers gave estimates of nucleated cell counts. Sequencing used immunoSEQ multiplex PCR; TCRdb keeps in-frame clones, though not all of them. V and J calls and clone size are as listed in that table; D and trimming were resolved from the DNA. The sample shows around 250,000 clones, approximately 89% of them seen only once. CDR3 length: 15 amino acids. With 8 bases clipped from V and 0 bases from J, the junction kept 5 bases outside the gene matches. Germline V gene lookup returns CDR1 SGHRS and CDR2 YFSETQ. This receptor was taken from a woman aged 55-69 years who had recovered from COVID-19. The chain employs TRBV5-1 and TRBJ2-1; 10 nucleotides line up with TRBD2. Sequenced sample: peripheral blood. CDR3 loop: CASELAGSSYNEQFF. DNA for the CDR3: TGCGCCAGTGAACTAGCGGGGAGCTCCTACAATGAGCAGTTCTTC.